These 5 T cell receptor beta chains were sequenced from one sample in a study of Ad26.COV2.S vaccination and SARS-CoV-2 variants. The data were produced by immunoSEQ multiplex PCR, yet TCRdb's version contains in-frame clones alone and is incomplete. The table has around 350,000 clones, about 90% seen once. This sample comprised peripheral blood, obtained after recovery from COVID-19. The receptor set was obtained from a human donor who had recovered from COVID-19.

The gene calls are TRBV18 and TRBJ1-3; the match to TRBD1 covers 10 bases. This CDR3 region has 15 residues. From germline, CDR1 is KGHSH and CDR2 LQKENI. V lost 5 bases and J lost 3; bases outside the gene matches: 4. CDR3 coding DNA: TGTGCCAGCTCAAGCGGACAGGGGGATGGAAACACCATATATTTT. Translated, it gives CASSSGQGDGNTIYF. Combining the CDR3 with reference TRBV18 and TRBJ1-3 gives the whole variable domain NAGVMQNPRHLVRRRGQEARLRCSPMKGHSHVYWYRQLPEEGLKFMVYLQKENIIDESGMPKERFSAEFPKEGPSILRIQQVVRGDSAAYFCASSSGQGDGNTIYFGEGSWLTVV.

This clone was seen just once. The chain combines TRBV27 with TRBJ1-1; D is ambiguous. The V end lost 2 bases, the J end lost 1 base, and 5 bases lay between the germline ends. The CDR3 extends over 13 amino acids. Germline CDR1 and CDR2: MNHEY and SMNVEV (reference sequence). The CDR3 loop reads CASSLPGNTEAFF. The CDR3 DNA sequence: TGTGCCAGCAGTTTACCAGGGAACACTGAAGCTTTCTTT.

The V gene is TRBV9, the J gene TRBJ1-1; D is perhaps TRBD1 (5 bases). Trimming removed 4 bases at V and 4 bases at J, with 23 bases between. The CDR3 has 17 amino acids. Germline-derived CDR1 and CDR2 are SGDLS and YYNGEE. The DNA for the CDR3 is TGTGCCAGCAGCCCGTCGGACGGGGCTGTTCTCAGCACTGAAGCTTTCTTT. It translates to CASSPSDGAVLSTEAFF.

V usage is TRBV7-2 and J usage is TRBJ1-1; D is undetermined. With 1 base removed from V and 4 bases from J, the gap between germline ends came to 10 bases. The germline gives CDR1 SGHTA, CDR2 FQGNSA. This CDR3 is 14 amino acids long. The CDR3 nucleotides are TGTGCCAGCAGCTTAGTGGACGGTCCCACTGAAGCTTTCTTT. It is translated as CASSLVDGPTEAFF.

The chain uses TRBV27 and TRBJ2-7; D is perhaps TRBD1 (6 bases). V was trimmed by 4 bases and J by 6 bases, leaving 10 bases between them. CDR1 is MNHEY, CDR2 SMNVEV, per germline (reference sequence). There are 12 residues in the CDR3. The CDR3 reads CASSSQGFEQYF. CDR3 in DNA: TGTGCCAGCAGTTCCCAGGGGTTCGAGCAGTACTTC.